The 8 T cell receptor beta chains below come from one sample, sequenced in a study of blood T cell repertoires in COVID-19. The assay was immunoSEQ multiplex PCR, and TCRdb's table has in-frame clones only and misses some. The sample gives 100,000 or so clones, 65% to 80% of which show up once; 20% to 25% is in the top ten. Material: peripheral blood. The source of these receptors is a man between 70 and 80 years old with active or convalescent COVID-19.

V and J are TRBV3-1 (or the pseudogene TRBV3-2) and TRBJ1-5; D uncertain. Germline CDR1 reads LGHDT; CDR2 reads YNNKEL (reference sequence). V lost 4 bases and J 3 bases, leaving 10 bases between the germline ends. The CDR3 has 14 amino acids. The DNA of the CDR3 is TGTGCCAGCAGCCCCCAGGCTAACAATCAGCCCCAGCATTTT. Translated, it gives CASSPQANNQPQHF.

The V gene is TRBV5-1, the J gene TRBJ2-7; perhaps TRBD1 as D (6 bases). The germline gives CDR1 SGHRS, CDR2 YFSETQ. The ends were cut back, 2 bases at V and 3 bases at J, with 12 bases in the middle. The CDR3 is made up of 14 amino acids. CDR3 bases: TGCGCCAGCAGCTTAGGGGGACGGATCTACGAGCAGTACTTC. The encoded protein is CASSLGGRIYEQYF.

The CDR3 nucleotides are TGCGCCAGCAGCACAGGGACAGGGGACGGTGAAAAACTGTTTTTT. As protein: CASSTGTGDGEKLFF. The chain recombines TRBV5-1 with TRBJ1-4; TRBD1 matches at 10 bases. The CDR3 spans 15 residues. V shed 4 bases, J shed 7 bases, and the junction held 7 bases outside the gene matches. The germline CDR1 and CDR2 sequences are SGHRS and YFSETQ.

The table lists this clone with a few counts. The rearrangement links TRBV28 to TRBJ2-5; 8 bases agree with TRBD1. J gave up 1 base and V 4 bases, and 8 bases lay outside the gene matches. In germline, CDR1 is MDHEN, CDR2 SYDVKM. The CDR3 loop spans 16 amino acids. For the CDR3, the DNA is TGTGCCAGCAGTTCCCCCCGGGACAGGACCCAAGAGACCCAGTACTTC. It codes for CASSSPRDRTQETQYF. The full variable domain, rest sourced from reference TRBV28 and TRBJ2-5, is DVKVTQSSRYLVKRTGEKVFLECVQDMDHENMFWYRQDPGLGLRLIYFSYDVKMKEKGDIPEGYSVSREKKERFSLILESASTNQTSMYLCASSSPRDRTQETQYFGPGTRLLVL.

The chain employs TRBV2 and TRBJ1-5, with D hard to call. This CDR3 has 14 amino acids. Trimming took 3 bases from V and 2 from J, leaving 8 bases between them. CDR1 SNHLY and CDR2 FYNNEI come from the germline V gene. The CDR3, as DNA: TGTGCCAGCAGTGATAGCGGGGGCAATCAGCCCCAGCATTTT. Its translation is CASSDSGGNQPQHF.

The chain couples TRBV7-9 to TRBJ2-2; 8 bases align to TRBD2. With 5 bases clipped from V and 0 bases from J, the junction kept 2 bases outside the gene matches. Germline assignment: CDR1 SEHNR and CDR2 FQNEAQ (reference sequence). This CDR3 is 15 amino acids long. CDR3 in DNA: TGTGCCAGCAGCACTAGCGGCACGAACACCGGGGAGCTGTTTTTT. Translated: CASSTSGTNTGELFF.

The genes are TRBV4-2 and TRBJ1-4; 8 bases align to TRBD1. CDR3 length: 19 amino acids. The germline V gene has CDR1 LGHNA and CDR2 YNFKEQ. The V segment lost 4 bases and the J segment 3 bases; nucleotides outside the gene matches: 16. This CDR3 is CASSPRGQGGSRANEKLFF. In nucleotides, the CDR3 is TGTGCCAGCAGCCCTCGCGGACAGGGAGGAAGTAGGGCTAATGAAAAACTGTTTTTT.

The rearrangement joins TRBV3-1 (or the pseudogene TRBV3-2) to TRBJ2-1; D may be TRBD2 (5 bases). Germline CDR1 and CDR2: LGHDT and YNNKEL (reference sequence). V shed 0 bases and J shed 2 bases, with 8 bases lying between them. This CDR3 comprises 15 residues. The CDR3 DNA reads as TGTGCCAGCAGCCAAGATCCCGGGACCTACAATGAGCAGTTCTTC. Translation gives CASSQDPGTYNEQFF.